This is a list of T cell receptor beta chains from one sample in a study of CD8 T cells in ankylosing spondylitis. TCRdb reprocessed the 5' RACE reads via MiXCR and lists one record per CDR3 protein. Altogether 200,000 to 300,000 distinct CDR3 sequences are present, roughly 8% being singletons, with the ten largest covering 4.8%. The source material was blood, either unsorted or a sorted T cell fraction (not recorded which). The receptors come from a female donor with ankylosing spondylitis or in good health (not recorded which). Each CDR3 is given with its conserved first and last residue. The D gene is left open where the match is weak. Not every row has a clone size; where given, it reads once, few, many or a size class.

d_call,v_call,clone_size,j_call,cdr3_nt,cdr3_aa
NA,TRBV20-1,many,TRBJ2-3,TGCAGTTCAGAAGGTGCGGGGAACACAGATACGCAGTATTTT,CSSEGAGNTDTQYF
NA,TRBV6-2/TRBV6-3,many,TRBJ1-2,TGTGCCAGCAGTTACTTCGATGGCTACACCTTC,CASSYFDGYTF
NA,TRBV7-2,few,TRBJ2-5,TGTGCCAGCAGATCAAAGGAGTGGAAGCGAGAGACCCAGTACTTC,CASRSKEWKRETQYF
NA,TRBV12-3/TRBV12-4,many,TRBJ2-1,TGTGCCAGCAGCTCCGGATATTACAATGAGCAGTTCTTC,CASSSGYYNEQFF
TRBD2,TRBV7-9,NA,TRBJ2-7,TGTGCCAGCAGCTTAGTGGCACTAGCGGACACCTACGAGCAGTACTTC,CASSLVALADTYEQYF
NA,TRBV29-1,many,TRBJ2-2,TGCAGCGTTCCACAGGGTAACACCGGGGAGCTGTTTTTT,CSVPQGNTGELFF
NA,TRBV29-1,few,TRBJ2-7,TGCAGCGTTGGGGGCGGGCACGGGCCCGAGCAGTACTTC,CSVGGGHGPEQYF
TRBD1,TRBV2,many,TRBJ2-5,TGTGCCAGCAACTTGGGGACAGAGCAAGAGACCCAGTACTTC,CASNLGTEQETQYF
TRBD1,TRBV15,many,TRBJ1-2,TGTGCCACCAGCGTCGGACAGGGTCACTATGGCTACACCTTC,CATSVGQGHYGYTF
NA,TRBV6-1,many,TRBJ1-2,TGTGCCGGAACTACAGGGTATTGCAATGGCTACACCTTC,CAGTTGYCNGYTF
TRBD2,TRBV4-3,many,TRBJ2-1,TGCGCCAGCAGCCTTGAAGAGGGGCTAGCGGAGAATGAGCAGTTCTTC,CASSLEEGLAENEQFF
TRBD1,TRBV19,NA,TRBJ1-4,TGTACCAGTAGTGTGGATGTGACAGGGAACAAGGAAAAACTGTTTTTT,CTSSVDVTGNKEKLFF
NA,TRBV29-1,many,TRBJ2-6,TGCAGCGTTGAAATCTCTGGGGCCAACGTCCTGACTTTC,CSVEISGANVLTF
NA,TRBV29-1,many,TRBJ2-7,TGCAGCGTTGAGGAGGCTAGCGCTTACGAGCAGTACTTC,CSVEEASAYEQYF
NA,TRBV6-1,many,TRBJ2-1,TGTGCCAGCAGTGATAGACCGATGACAGGTTACAATGAGCAGTTCTTC,CASSDRPMTGYNEQFF
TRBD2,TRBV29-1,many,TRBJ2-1,TGCAGCGCTTGGGGGGGTCCCAATGAGCAGTTCTTC,CSAWGGPNEQFF
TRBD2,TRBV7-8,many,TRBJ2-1,TGTGCCAGCAGCTTACCGGGGTCTAGCGGGAGGGGGGGTAATGAGCAGTTCTTC,CASSLPGSSGRGGNEQFF
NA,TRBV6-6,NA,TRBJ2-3,TGTGCCAGCAGTTACCGGGAAACAGATACGCAGTATTTT,CASSYRETDTQYF
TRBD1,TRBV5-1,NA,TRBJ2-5,TGCGCCAGCAGCGGAGGACAGGGGTTGGGAGAGACCCAGTACTTC,CASSGGQGLGETQYF
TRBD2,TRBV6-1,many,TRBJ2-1,TGTGCCAGCAGCGAATCTAGCGGGTCCTACAATGAGCAGTTCTTC,CASSESSGSYNEQFF
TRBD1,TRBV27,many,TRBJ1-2,TGTGCCAGCACCCGGACAGGGGGAGATGGCTACACCTTC,CASTRTGGDGYTF
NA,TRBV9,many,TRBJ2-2,TGTGCCAGCGCGTCCAGGGTGGGCGGGGAGCTGTTTTTT,CASASRVGGELFF
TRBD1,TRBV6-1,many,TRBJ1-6,TGTGCCAGCAGTAGGACAGGGCTTAATTCACCCCTCCACTTT,CASSRTGLNSPLHF
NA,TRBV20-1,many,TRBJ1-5,TGCAGTGCTCACAGGGTTAGGGGCAATCAGCCCCAGCATTTT,CSAHRVRGNQPQHF
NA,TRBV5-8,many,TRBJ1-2,TGTGCCAGCAGCTTTGGGGTTAGGTCTAAGGGCTATGGCTACACCTTC,CASSFGVRSKGYGYTF
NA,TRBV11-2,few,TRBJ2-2,TGTGCCAGCAGCTTCGTCGGGGGCCTGCTCACCGGGGAGCTGTTTTTT,CASSFVGGLLTGELFF
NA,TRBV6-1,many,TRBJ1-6,TGTGCCAGCCTGGGGCGCCGGGGTTCACCCCTCCACTTT,CASLGRRGSPLHF
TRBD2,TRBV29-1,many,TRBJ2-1,TGCAGCGTTGAAGATAGGCTAGCGGGTGGAGTATACGATGAGCAGTTCTTC,CSVEDRLAGGVYDEQFF
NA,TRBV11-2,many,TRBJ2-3,TGTGCCAGCAGCTTGACAGTACCCACAGATACGCAGTATTTT,CASSLTVPTDTQYF
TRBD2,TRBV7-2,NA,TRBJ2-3,TGTGCCAGCAGCTTAGTAACGTCGAGCGGGAGGGCAGATACGCAGTATTTT,CASSLVTSSGRADTQYF
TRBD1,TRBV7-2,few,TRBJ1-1,TGTGCCAGCAGCTTAAAGGCAGGGGGCTTTCTCACTGAAGCTTTCTTT,CASSLKAGGFLTEAFF
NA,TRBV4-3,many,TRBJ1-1,TGCGCCAGCAGCCAAGATCTCCCCTGGACAGAAATGAACACTGAAGCTTTCTTT,CASSQDLPWTEMNTEAFF
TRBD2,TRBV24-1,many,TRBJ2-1,TGTGCCACCAGTGACATGACTAGCGGGAGGACCTACAATGAGCAGTTCTTC,CATSDMTSGRTYNEQFF
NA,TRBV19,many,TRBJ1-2,TGTGCCAGTACCTCTAACAGAGCTAACTATGGCTACACCTTC,CASTSNRANYGYTF
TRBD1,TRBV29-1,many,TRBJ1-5,TGCAGCGTTGAAGATCCGACAGGGAACGGGCCCCAGCATTTT,CSVEDPTGNGPQHF
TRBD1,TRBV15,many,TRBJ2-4,TGTGCCACCACCGATCACGGGACAGGGATCATTCAGTACTTC,CATTDHGTGIIQYF
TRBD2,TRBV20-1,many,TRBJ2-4,TGCAGTGCTAGTCGGGAGGGCCCTCCCAACATTCAGTACTTC,CSASREGPPNIQYF
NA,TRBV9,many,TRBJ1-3,TGTGCCAGCTCCCAGGGAAACACCATATATTTT,CASSQGNTIYF
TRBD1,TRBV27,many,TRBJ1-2,TGTGCCTGTTCTCCCGGGACAGGGGAGAACTATGGCTACACCTTC,CACSPGTGENYGYTF
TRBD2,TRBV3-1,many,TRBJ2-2,TGTGCCAGCAGCCGACTAGCGGGAGGTAACACCGGGGAGCTGTTTTTT,CASSRLAGGNTGELFF
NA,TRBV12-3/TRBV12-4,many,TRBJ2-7,TGTGCCAGCAGTTTCGGGGACCGCACCACCTACGAGCAGTACTTC,CASSFGDRTTYEQYF
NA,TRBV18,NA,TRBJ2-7,TGTGCCAGCTCACCACCTGCAGGGGCTAACTACGAGCAGTACTTC,CASSPPAGANYEQYF
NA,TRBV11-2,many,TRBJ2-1,TGTGCCAGCAATCCCGGGACTTCGTTAAATGAGCAGTTCTTC,CASNPGTSLNEQFF
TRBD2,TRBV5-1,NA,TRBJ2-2,TGCGCCAGCAGCACAAGCGGGAGCCGGACCGGGGGGCTGTTTTTT,CASSTSGSRTGGLFF
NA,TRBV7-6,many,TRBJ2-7,TGTGCCAGCAGCCTGGTGGCTAGCGAAGCCTACGAGCAGTACTTC,CASSLVASEAYEQYF
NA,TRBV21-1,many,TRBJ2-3,TGTGCCAGCCCAAGCGGGAGCTACACAGATACGCAGTATTTT,CASPSGSYTDTQYF
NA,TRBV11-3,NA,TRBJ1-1,TGTGCCAGCGGCAGGACAGCGGGGACTGAAGCTTTCTTT,CASGRTAGTEAFF
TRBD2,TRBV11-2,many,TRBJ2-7,TGTGCCAGCAGACACCTACGCGGGGGGCGAATGTCCTACGAGCAGTACTTC,CASRHLRGGRMSYEQYF
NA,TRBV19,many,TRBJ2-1,TGTGCCAGTAGTATATCCTTCACCTACAATGAGCAGTTCTTC,CASSISFTYNEQFF
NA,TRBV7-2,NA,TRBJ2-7,TGTGCCAGCAGCCCCGCTCTTAACGAGCAGTACTTC,CASSPALNEQYF
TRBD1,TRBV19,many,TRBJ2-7,TGTGCCAGTAGTGTTCGGACAGGCTCCTACGAGCAGTACTTC,CASSVRTGSYEQYF
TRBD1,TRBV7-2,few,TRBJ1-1,TGTGCCAGCAGCTCAGGGGGGGGGACTTGGTTGATCTTT,CASSSGGGTWLIF
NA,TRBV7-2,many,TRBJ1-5,TGTGCCAGCAGCTTAGCGGAGCTTAATCAGCCCCAGCATTTT,CASSLAELNQPQHF
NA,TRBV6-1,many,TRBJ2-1,TGTGCCAGCATTCAGATACCCAATGAGCAGTTCTTC,CASIQIPNEQFF
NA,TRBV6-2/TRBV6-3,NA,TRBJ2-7,TGTGCCAGCCGACCAGGTGGGACTTCCTACGAGCAGTACTTC,CASRPGGTSYEQYF
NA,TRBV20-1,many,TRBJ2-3,TGCAGTGCTAGTGGGCCCCTGGGCACAGATACGCAGTATTTT,CSASGPLGTDTQYF
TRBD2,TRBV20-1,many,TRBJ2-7,TGCAGTGCCGAACCAGCGGGAGTCAGTTACGAGCAGTACTTC,CSAEPAGVSYEQYF
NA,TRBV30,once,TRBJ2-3,TGTGCCTGGAGCTACACAGATACGCAGTATTTT,CAWSYTDTQYF
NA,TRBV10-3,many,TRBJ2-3,TGTGCGGCAAGAACAGGGAGGCCAGATACGCAGTATTTT,CAARTGRPDTQYF
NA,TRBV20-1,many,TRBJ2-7,TGCAGTGCTACCGCTCGCACCTTTGGACCGACCTACGAGCAGTACTTC,CSATARTFGPTYEQYF